This T cell receptor beta chain appears in the sequencing data of a study of T cell responses to AZD1222 COVID-19 vaccine (dated by TCRdb to the early 2020s). Context from the whole study: AZD1222 recipients given second doses at about 4 weeks or at about 12 weeks were pooled, since spike-specific TCR depth and breadth were not found to differ between the two schedules. Trial participants were enrolled by age into 18-55, 56-69 and 70-plus year subgroups, with around 140, 26 and 57 TCR-sequenced participants respectively. TCR sequencing was performed for 230 to 250 trial participants, of whom 200 to 220 were given two doses of AZD1222 and some 26 were given two doses of MenACWY control vaccine. General study outcomes and caveats: The vaccine-associated CD4 TCRs covered the entire spike protein, and the dominant responses fell in regions 160-218 and 743-854. In the small 56-69-year group, the increase in depth fell short of significance, most likely because of low power. Conclusions about previously exposed vaccinees are limited, since just 6 or 7 AZD1222 recipients were seropositive for SARS-CoV-2 at baseline. Reportedly, almost half of the unique spike-specific TCRs recognized epitopes lying outside the regions that are mutated in the B.1.351 and B.1.1.7 variants. After two AZD1222 doses, both the breadth and the depth of spike-specific TCRs were significantly higher than at day 0 and than in MenACWY recipients. Because no day 14 peak-response samples were available, repertoires were characterized only after the peak T cell response. Participants were mostly white British, with more females than males. The authors suggested clonal diversity may have been underestimated.

The time point tag for this specimen amounts to: baseline before first vaccination. Vaccinee samples came from UK trials COV001 and COV002, including a single-blind randomized controlled phase 2/3 trial of AZD1222 (ChAdOx1 nCoV-19) in healthy adults. Trial participant PBMC samples were collected at day 0 and day 28 after the second dose for TCRbeta chain sequencing. A distance of 11 bases separates the germline ends of V and J, which lose 0 bases and 6 bases respectively. In the germline V gene, CDR1 corresponds to MNHEY and CDR2 to SVGAGI. CDR3 length: 14 amino acids, cysteine to phenylalanine. Only the CDR3 region is kept as DNA, spanning 42 bases read in frame from base 1. The CDR3 regions of human TCRbeta chains were analyzed by immunosequencing. The paper's processing steps were these. Repertoire TCRs were checked for matches against a reference library of SARS-CoV-2-specific TCRs that had been generated using the MIRA antigen-specificity platform. Breadth was defined as the fraction of unique TCRs that were SARS-CoV-2-associated. Depth was defined as the fraction of total T cells that were SARS-CoV-2-associated. Using the MIRA data, every spike-specific TCR was mapped to the spike region that the TCR reacted to and assigned to either a CD4 or a CD8 class. Log10-transformed breadth and depth values were compared by one-way ANOVA with Sidak's multiple comparisons tests. TCRdb mirrors the immuneACCESS table, restricted to in-frame sequences. Some clones are absent from its copies; in checked studies, under half trace to an unresolved V gene, and the reason for the others is unknown. Clone size and V and J calls were adopted from that table, with D and trimming inferred from the DNA. For this sample there are roughly 140,000 clones; approximately 91% appear just once. The top ten hold 4.7% of the sample.

Worth noting for this clone: Its antigen target is currently unknown. Within one base of it there is no much larger clone, and no base qualities were kept.

The sample was peripheral blood, taken on day 0 of AZD1222 vaccination. The rearranged segments are TRBV6-5 and TRBJ1-2, with no confidently assigned D gene. The sequence came from an adult in good health. For the CDR3, the sequence is CASSYSGSRNGYTF. The nucleotides are TGTGCCAGCAGTTACTCGGGCAGTCGGAATGGCTACACCTTC.